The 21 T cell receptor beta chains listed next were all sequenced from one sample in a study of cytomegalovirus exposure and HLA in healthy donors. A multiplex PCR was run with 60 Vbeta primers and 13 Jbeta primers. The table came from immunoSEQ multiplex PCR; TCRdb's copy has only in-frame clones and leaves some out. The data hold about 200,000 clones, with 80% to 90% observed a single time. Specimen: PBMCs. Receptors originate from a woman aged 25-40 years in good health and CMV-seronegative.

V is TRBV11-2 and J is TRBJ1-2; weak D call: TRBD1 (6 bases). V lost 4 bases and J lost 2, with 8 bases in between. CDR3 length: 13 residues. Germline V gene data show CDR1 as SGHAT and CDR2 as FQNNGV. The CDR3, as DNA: TGTGCCAGCAGCTCACAGGGAAACTATGGCTACACCTTC. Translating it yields CASSSQGNYGYTF.

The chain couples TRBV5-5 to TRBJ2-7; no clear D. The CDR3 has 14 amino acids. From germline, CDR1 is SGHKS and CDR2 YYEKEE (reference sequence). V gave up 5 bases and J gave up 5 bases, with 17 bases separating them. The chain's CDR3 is CASSSSSNWHEQYF. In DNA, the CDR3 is TGTGCCAGCAGTAGCTCTAGTAACTGGCACGAGCAGTACTTC.

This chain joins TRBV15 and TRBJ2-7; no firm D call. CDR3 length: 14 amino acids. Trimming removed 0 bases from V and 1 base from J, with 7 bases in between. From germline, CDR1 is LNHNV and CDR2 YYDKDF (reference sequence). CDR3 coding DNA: TGTGCCACCAGCAGAGATCAGGCATCCTACGAGCAGTACTTC. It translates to CATSRDQASYEQYF. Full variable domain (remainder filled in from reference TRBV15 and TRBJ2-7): DAMVIQNPRYQVTQFGKPVTLSCSQTLNHNVMYWYQQKSSQAPKLLFHYYDKDFNNEADTPDNFQSRRPNTSFCFLDIRSPGLGDTAMYLCATSRDQASYEQYFGPGTRLTVT.

Written as DNA, the CDR3 is TGTGCCAGCAGCTTGGCGGGACTAAATCGGGACACCGGGGAGCTGTTTTTT. The encoded protein is CASSLAGLNRDTGELFF. V gene TRBV5-5 combines with J gene TRBJ2-2, with TRBD2 identical over 7 bases. V lost 0 bases, J lost 3 bases, and 8 bases stayed unmatched. CDR3 size: 17 residues. Germline V gene sequence: CDR1 SGHKS, CDR2 YYEKEE (reference sequence).

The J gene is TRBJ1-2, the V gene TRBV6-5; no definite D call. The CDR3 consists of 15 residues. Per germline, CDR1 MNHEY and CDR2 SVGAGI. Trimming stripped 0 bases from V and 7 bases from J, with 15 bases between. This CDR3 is CASSYSIRVWRGYTF. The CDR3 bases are TGTGCCAGCAGTTACTCGATCCGGGTTTGGCGTGGCTACACCTTC.

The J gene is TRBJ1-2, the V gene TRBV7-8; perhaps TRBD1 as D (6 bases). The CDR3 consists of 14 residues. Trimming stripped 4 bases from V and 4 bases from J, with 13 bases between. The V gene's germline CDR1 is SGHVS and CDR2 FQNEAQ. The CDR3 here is CASSSLQGVYGYTF. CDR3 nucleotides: TGTGCCAGCAGCTCATTACAGGGAGTCTATGGCTACACCTTC.

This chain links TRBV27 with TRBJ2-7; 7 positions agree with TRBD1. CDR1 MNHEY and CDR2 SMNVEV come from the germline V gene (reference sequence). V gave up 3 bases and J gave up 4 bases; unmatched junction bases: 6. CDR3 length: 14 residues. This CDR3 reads CASSFVGGIYEQYF. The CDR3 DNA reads TGTGCCAGCAGTTTCGTAGGGGGCATTTACGAGCAGTACTTC.

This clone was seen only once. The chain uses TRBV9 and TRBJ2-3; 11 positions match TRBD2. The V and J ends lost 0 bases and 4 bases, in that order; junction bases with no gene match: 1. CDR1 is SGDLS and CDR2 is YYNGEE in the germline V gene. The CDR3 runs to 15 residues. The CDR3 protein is CASSVVAGGPDTQYF. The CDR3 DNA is TGTGCCAGCAGCGTAGTAGCGGGAGGGCCAGATACGCAGTATTTT.

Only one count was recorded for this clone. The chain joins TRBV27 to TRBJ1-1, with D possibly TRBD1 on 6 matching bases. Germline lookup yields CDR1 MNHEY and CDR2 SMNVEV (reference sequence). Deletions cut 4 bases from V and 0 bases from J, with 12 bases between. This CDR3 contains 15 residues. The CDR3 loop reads CASSSRGIVNTEAFF. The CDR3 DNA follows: TGTGCCAGCAGTTCGAGGGGGATTGTGAACACTGAAGCTTTCTTT.

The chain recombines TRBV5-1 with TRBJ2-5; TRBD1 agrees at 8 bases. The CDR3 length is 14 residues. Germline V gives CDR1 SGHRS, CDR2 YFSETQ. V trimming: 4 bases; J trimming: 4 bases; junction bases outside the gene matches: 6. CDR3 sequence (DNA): TGCGCCAGCAGCCCTGCAGGGGGCCGAGAGACCCAGTACTTC. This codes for CASSPAGGRETQYF.

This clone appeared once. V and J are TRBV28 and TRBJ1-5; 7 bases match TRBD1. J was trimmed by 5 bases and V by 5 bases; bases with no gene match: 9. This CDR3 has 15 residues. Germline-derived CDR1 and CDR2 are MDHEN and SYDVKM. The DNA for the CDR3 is TGTGCCAGCAGTACCGGACAGGCGACCTATCAGCCCCAGCATTTT. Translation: CASSTGQATYQPQHF.

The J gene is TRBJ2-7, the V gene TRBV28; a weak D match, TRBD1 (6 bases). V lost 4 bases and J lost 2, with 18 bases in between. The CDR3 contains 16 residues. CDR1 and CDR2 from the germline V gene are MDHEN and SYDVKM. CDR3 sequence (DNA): TGTGCCAGCAGTTCAGCACAGGGTATGATCGCCTACGAGCAGTACTTC. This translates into CASSSAQGMIAYEQYF.

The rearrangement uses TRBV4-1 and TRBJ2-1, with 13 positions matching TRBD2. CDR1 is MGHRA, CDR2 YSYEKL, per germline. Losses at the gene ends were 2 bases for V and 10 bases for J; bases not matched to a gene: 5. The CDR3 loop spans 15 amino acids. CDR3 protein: CASSQIGLAGVEQFF. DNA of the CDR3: TGCGCCAGCAGCCAAATAGGACTAGCGGGGGTAGAGCAGTTCTTC.

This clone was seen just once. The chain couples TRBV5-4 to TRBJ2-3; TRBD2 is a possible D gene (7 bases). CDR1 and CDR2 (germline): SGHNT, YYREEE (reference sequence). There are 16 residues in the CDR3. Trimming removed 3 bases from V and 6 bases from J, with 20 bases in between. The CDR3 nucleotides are TGTGCCAGCAGCTCACGGCGGGGGCCTAACGGGGATACGCAGTATTTT. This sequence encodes CASSSRRGPNGDTQYF. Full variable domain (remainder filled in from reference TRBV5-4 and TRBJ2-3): ETGVTQSPTHLIKTRGQQVTLRCSSQSGHNTVSWYQQALGQGPQFIFQYYREEENGRGNFPPRFSGLQFPNYSSELNVNALELDDSALYLCASSSRRGPNGDTQYFGPGTRLTVL.

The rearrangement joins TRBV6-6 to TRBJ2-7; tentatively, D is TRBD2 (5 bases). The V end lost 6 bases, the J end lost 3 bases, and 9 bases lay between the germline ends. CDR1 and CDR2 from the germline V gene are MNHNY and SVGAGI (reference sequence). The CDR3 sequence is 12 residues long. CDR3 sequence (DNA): TGTGCCAGCAGCCCCCGGGACTACGAGCAGTACTTC. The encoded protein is CASSPRDYEQYF.

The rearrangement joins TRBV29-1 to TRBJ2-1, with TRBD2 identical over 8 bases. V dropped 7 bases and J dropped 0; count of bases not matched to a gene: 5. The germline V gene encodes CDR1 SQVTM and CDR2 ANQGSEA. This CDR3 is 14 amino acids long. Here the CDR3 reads CSAEREYSYNEQFF. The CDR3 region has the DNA TGCAGCGCCGAGCGGGAGTACTCCTACAATGAGCAGTTCTTC.

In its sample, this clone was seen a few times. The CDR3 nucleotides read TGTGCCAGCACCCCTAGGCGGGGCTCCTACAATGAGCAGTTCTTC. This codes for CASTPRRGSYNEQFF. V and J are TRBV6-1 and TRBJ2-1, with a weak D call TRBD2 (6 bases). Trimming took 7 bases from V and 0 from J, leaving 13 bases between them. Per germline, CDR1 MNHNS and CDR2 SASEGT. The CDR3 totals 15 residues.

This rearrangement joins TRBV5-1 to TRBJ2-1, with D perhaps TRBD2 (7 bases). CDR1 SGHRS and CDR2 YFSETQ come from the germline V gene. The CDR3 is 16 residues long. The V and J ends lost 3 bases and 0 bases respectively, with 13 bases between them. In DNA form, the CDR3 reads TGCGCCAGCAGCTGGGGGGGCGGCACCTCCTACAATGAGCAGTTCTTC. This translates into CASSWGGGTSYNEQFF.

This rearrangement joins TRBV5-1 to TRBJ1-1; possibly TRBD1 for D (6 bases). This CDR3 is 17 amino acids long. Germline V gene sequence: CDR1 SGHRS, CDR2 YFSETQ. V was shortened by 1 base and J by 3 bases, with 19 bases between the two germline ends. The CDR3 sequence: CASSLTGRGARYTEAFF. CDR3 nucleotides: TGCGCCAGCAGCTTGACCGGTCGGGGGGCACGATACACTGAAGCTTTCTTT. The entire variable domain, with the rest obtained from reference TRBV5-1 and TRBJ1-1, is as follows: KAGVTQTPRYLIKTRGQQVTLSCSPISGHRSVSWYQQTPGQGLQFLFEYFSETQRNKGNFPGRFSGRQFSNSRSEMNVSTLELGDSALYLCASSLTGRGARYTEAFFGQGTRLTVV.

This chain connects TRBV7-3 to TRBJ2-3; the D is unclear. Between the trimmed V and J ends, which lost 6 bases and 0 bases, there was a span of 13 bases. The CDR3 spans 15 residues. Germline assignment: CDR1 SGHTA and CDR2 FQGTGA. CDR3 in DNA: TGTGCCAGCAGTCTATTACGGTCTAGCACAGATACGCAGTATTTT. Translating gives CASSLLRSSTDTQYF.

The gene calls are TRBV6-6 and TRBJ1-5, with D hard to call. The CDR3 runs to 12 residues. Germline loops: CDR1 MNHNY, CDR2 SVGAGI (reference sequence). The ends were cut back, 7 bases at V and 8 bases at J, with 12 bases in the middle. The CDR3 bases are TGTGCCAGCAATATGTACATGGAGCCCCAGCATTTT. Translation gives CASNMYMEPQHF.